The rows below give T cell receptor beta chains drawn from one sample of a study of molecular identifiers for immune sequencing clone quantification. TCRdb re-called the PCR reads with MiXCR, one entry per CDR3 protein. Of about 68,000 distinct CDR3 sequences detected, about a sixth appear once; the ten largest clones hold approximately 1.5%. The sequenced sample consisted of naive CD8+ T cells from blood, with Jurkat cell RNA spiked in. Receptors originate from a human donor in good health. Some libraries in this study had Jurkat cell RNA spiked in. Each CDR3 is given with its conserved first and last residue. Fields, in order: J gene, V gene, D gene, clone size, CDR3 DNA, CDR3 protein. The D gene is left open where the match is weak. Clone size, where shown, is once, few, many, or a class for clones that have expanded.

TRBJ2-4 | TRBV5-1 | NA | many | TGCGCCAGCAGCTTGGGACAGGATCTAGCCAAAAACATTCAGTACTTC | CASSLGQDLAKNIQYF
TRBJ2-2 | TRBV24-1 | NA | NA | TGTGCCACCAGTGCCCTGCGGCTTGGGGAGCTGTTTTTT | CATSALRLGELFF
TRBJ2-1 | TRBV20-1 | TRBD1 | many | TGCAGTGCTAGAGATCCGGGACAGTCGTACAATGAGCAGTTCTTC | CSARDPGQSYNEQFF
TRBJ2-7 | TRBV6-2/TRBV6-3 | NA | few | TGTGCCAGCCGGATTCGATGGGCCGAGCAGTACTTC | CASRIRWAEQYF
TRBJ2-1 | TRBV5-1 | TRBD2 | few | TGCGCCAGCAGAGAGCGGGGGTTGTGGGATGAGCAGTTCTTC | CASRERGLWDEQFF
TRBJ2-5 | TRBV2 | TRBD2 | few | TGTGCCAGTTTAGCGGGAGAGGGTCGGCAAGAGACCCAGTACTTC | CASLAGEGRQETQYF
TRBJ1-1 | TRBV24-1 | TRBD1 | NA | TGTGCCACCAGTGACGGACAGGGAGGGAACACTGAAGCTTTCTTT | CATSDGQGGNTEAFF
TRBJ2-3 | TRBV3-1 | TRBD2 | many | TGTGCCAGCAGCCCGGGACTAGCGGGAGCAGATACGCAGTATTTT | CASSPGLAGADTQYF
TRBJ2-5 | TRBV12-3/TRBV12-4 | TRBD2 | few | TGTGCCAGCAGGCCGGGACTAGCGGGAGGAATACAAGAGACCCAGTACTTC | CASRPGLAGGIQETQYF
TRBJ2-7 | TRBV7-9 | NA | many | TGTGCCAGCAGCCCCCGGAGCGGCGGGGGCACCTACGAGCAGTACTTC | CASSPRSGGGTYEQYF
TRBJ2-5 | TRBV27 | TRBD2 | many | TGTGCCAGCAGTCCATTTGGTTTGGCGGGAGCCTATGGTCCCCAGTACTTC | CASSPFGLAGAYGPQYF
TRBJ1-1 | TRBV6-6 | NA | many | TGTGCCAGCAGTCAGGGGGAAGCTTTCTTT | CASSQGEAFF
TRBJ2-7 | TRBV7-9 | TRBD2 | many | TGTGCCAGCAGCGGGACTAGCGGGAGTTTCTACGAGCAGTACTTC | CASSGTSGSFYEQYF
TRBJ1-1 | TRBV6-5 | NA | many | TGTGCCAGCAGTTACGGCAGGCCACCCACTGAAGCTTTCTTT | CASSYGRPPTEAFF
TRBJ2-7 | TRBV4-3 | TRBD2 | many | TGCGCCAGCAGCCAAGAAGCGGGAGGACCTTACGAGCAGTACTTC | CASSQEAGGPYEQYF
TRBJ2-1 | TRBV24-1 | TRBD2 | many | TGTGCCACCAGTGATGGGCTAGCGGGAGGCAATGAGCAGTTCTTC | CATSDGLAGGNEQFF
TRBJ2-1 | TRBV3-1 | NA | NA | TGTGCCAGCAGACCAGCGCAGAACAATGAGCAGTTCTTC | CASRPAQNNEQFF
TRBJ2-3 | TRBV3-1 | TRBD2 | NA | TGTGCCAGCAGCCTTAGACGTAGCGGGTACACAGATACGCAGTATTTT | CASSLRRSGYTDTQYF
TRBJ1-3 | TRBV30 | NA | many | TGTGCCTGGACCTTCGGGGAGCCGTCTGGAAACACCATATATTTT | CAWTFGEPSGNTIYF
TRBJ2-7 | TRBV5-4 | TRBD1 | NA | TGTGCCAGCGGACAGGGAATACCCTACGAGCAGTACTTC | CASGQGIPYEQYF
TRBJ2-7 | TRBV5-6 | NA | many | TGTGCCAGCAGCTTTGGAGGGGGCGTCTCGGAAGAATCCTACGAGCAGTACTTC | CASSFGGGVSEESYEQYF
TRBJ1-1 | TRBV7-8 | NA | many | TGTGCCAGCGGACCCTCGGGGTGGACTGAAGCTTTCTTT | CASGPSGWTEAFF
TRBJ2-3 | TRBV7-9 | TRBD2 | NA | TGTGCCACCCCAGCGGGGACCAGGCCCACAGATACGCAGTATTTT | CATPAGTRPTDTQYF
TRBJ2-1 | TRBV4-1 | NA | many | TGCGCCAGCAGCCAAGAACGAGTCAATGAGCAGTTCTTC | CASSQERVNEQFF
TRBJ2-7 | TRBV20-1 | NA | many | TGCAGTGCTAGAGGACTAGTAGGCTACGAGCAGTACTTC | CSARGLVGYEQYF
TRBJ2-3 | TRBV11-3 | TRBD2 | NA | TGTGCCAGCAGCTCGCCGGCTGCGGGAGGGAGCACAGATACGCAGTATTTT | CASSSPAAGGSTDTQYF
TRBJ2-7 | TRBV5-5 | NA | NA | TGTGTCAGCAGCTTACGGTCAGTAGGGTATGTGTCCTACGAGCAGTACTTC | CVSSLRSVGYVSYEQYF
TRBJ1-5 | TRBV27 | NA | few | TGTGCCAGCAGTCCTTATGGGGCAGGGTATCGAAATCAGCCCCGGCATTTT | CASSPYGAGYRNQPRHF
TRBJ1-5 | TRBV4-1 | NA | many | TGCGCCAGCAGCCAAGCAACTTTAAATCAGCCCCAGCATTTT | CASSQATLNQPQHF
TRBJ2-7 | TRBV7-9 | TRBD1 | NA | TGTGCCAGCAGCCCAATGGGGGGCGCGGGACAGGACTTCATGGTTGGGCAGTACTTC | CASSPMGGAGQDFMVGQYF
TRBJ2-1 | TRBV12-3/TRBV12-4 | NA | many | TGTGCCAGCAGAGACTCGAATGAGCAGTTCTTC | CASRDSNEQFF
TRBJ2-7 | TRBV6-5 | TRBD2 | many | TGTGCCAGCAGTTACAGCAGACGAGCCGGGACTAGCTCCAACGAGCAGTACTTC | CASSYSRRAGTSSNEQYF
TRBJ2-1 | TRBV20-1 | TRBD2 | many | TGCAGTGCTAGAGAGTTAGGGGTAGCGGGAGACTCCTACAATGAGCAGTTCTTC | CSARELGVAGDSYNEQFF
TRBJ1-1 | TRBV27 | TRBD1 | NA | TGTGCCAGCAGAACTCAGGGGGCCCCAGCTGAAGCTTTCTTT | CASRTQGAPAEAFF
TRBJ1-1 | TRBV7-6 | TRBD1 | many | TGTGCCAGCAGTCCACGACAGGGGGAAGCTTTCTTT | CASSPRQGEAFF
TRBJ2-1 | TRBV21-1 | NA | NA | TGTGCCAGCAGCCCCCCCGAGGCCCTGAGCTCCTACAATGAGCAGTTCTTC | CASSPPEALSSYNEQFF
TRBJ1-5 | TRBV4-1 | NA | many | TGCGCCAGCAGCCAGGAGAATCAGGGAGAGGGGAGACAGCCCCAGCATTTT | CASSQENQGEGRQPQHF
TRBJ2-3 | TRBV19 | NA | NA | TGTGCCTGTAGTATAGTAGGCGGCACAGATACGCAGTATTTT | CACSIVGGTDTQYF
TRBJ2-2 | TRBV2 | NA | NA | TGTGCCAGCAGTGGCGGCTCCGGGGAGCTGTCTTTT | CASSGGSGELSF
TRBJ2-7 | TRBV9 | NA | few | TGTGCCAGCAGCGTAGGGTCGACAGTAATTTACGAGCAGTACTTC | CASSVGSTVIYEQYF
TRBJ2-7 | TRBV12-3/TRBV12-4 | NA | few | TGTGCCAGCAGTTTCACTGAGGCCCACTACGAGCAGTACTTC | CASSFTEAHYEQYF
TRBJ1-5 | TRBV2 | TRBD1 | many | TGTGCCAGCAGTGAAACTCGGACAGGGGGCAATCAGCCCCAGCATTTT | CASSETRTGGNQPQHF
TRBJ2-5 | TRBV5-4 | NA | many | TGTGCCAGCAGCTCACGACCCCCTTTTGCGTCGAGAAGCGGATCCGGGGAGACCCAGTACTTC | CASSSRPPFASRSGSGETQYF
TRBJ2-3 | TRBV5-6 | TRBD2 | many | TGTGCCAGCAGCTTGGCTGGTAGCGGGAGTAGTACAGATACGCAGTATTTT | CASSLAGSGSSTDTQYF
TRBJ2-2 | TRBV11-2 | NA | NA | TGTGCCAACAGCTTCGCCGGGGAGCTGTTTTTT | CANSFAGELFF
TRBJ1-5 | TRBV11-2 | NA | many | TGTGCCAGCAGCTTAGAGGGGACGGTCGATCAGCCCCAGCATTTT | CASSLEGTVDQPQHF
TRBJ1-1 | TRBV25-1 | TRBD1 | many | TGTGCCAGCAGTGTAGTAAGACAGGGGAACACTGAAGCTTTCTTT | CASSVVRQGNTEAFF
TRBJ2-3 | TRBV30 | NA | NA | TGTGCCTGGAGTGTAAATGCAGCCATCGCAGATACGCAGTATTTT | CAWSVNAAIADTQYF
TRBJ1-5 | TRBV5-5 | NA | NA | TGTGCCAGCAGCCGGGGGGATAGCAATCAGCCCCAGCATTTT | CASSRGDSNQPQHF